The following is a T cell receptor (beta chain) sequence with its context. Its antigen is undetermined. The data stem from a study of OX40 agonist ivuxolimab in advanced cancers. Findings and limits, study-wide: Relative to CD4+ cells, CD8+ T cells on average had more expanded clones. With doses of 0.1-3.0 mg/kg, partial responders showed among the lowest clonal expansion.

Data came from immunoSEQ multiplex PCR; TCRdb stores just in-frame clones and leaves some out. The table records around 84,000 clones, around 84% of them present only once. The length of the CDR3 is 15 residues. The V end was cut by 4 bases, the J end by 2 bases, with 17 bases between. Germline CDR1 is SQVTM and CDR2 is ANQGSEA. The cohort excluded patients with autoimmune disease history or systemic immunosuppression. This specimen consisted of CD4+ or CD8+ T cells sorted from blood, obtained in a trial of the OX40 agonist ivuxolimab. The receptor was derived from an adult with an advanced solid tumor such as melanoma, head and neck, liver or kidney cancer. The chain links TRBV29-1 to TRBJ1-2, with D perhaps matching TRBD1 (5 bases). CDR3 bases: TGCAGCGTTGCTGATAGGGAACAGGCGAACTATGGCTACACCTTC. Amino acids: CSVADREQANYGYTF.